The 10 T cell receptor beta chains reported below all come from one sample, sequenced in a study of Graves' ophthalmopathy and Graves' hyperthyroidism. Amplification from RNA transcripts yielded the TCR beta CDR3 regions. HTBI primers were used in a first-round RT-PCR, which preceded a second-round multiplex PCR. TCRdb processed the multiplex PCR reads anew with MiXCR; each CDR3 protein has one entry. The sample includes 35,000 to 45,000 distinct CDR3 sequences, 45% to 55% of them seen just once. Sequenced input: peripheral blood. These receptors were taken from an adult woman with stable Graves' hyperthyroidism.

The V call is TRBV20-1, the J call TRBJ1-5; 8 bases line up with TRBD1. Germline CDR1 reads DFQATT; CDR2 reads SNEGSKA (reference sequence). The CDR3 runs to 15 residues. With V trimmed by 0 bases and J by 6 bases, 7 bases remained unmatched. CDR3 nucleotides: TGCAGTGCTAGAGATGGCAGGGGGCGCCTTCAGCCCCAGCATTTT. Protein: CSARDGRGRLQPQHF.

This sequence joins TRBV11-2 and TRBJ1-1; 9 bases align to TRBD1. Germline V gives CDR1 SGHAT, CDR2 FQNNGV. The V segment lost 4 bases and the J segment 4 bases; nucleotides outside the gene matches: 7. This CDR3 contains 15 residues. Here the CDR3 DNA reads TGTGCCAGCAGCTCGTGGGACAGGGTAATCACTGAAGCTTTCTTT. Residues: CASSSWDRVITEAFF. The full variable domain, completed using reference TRBV11-2 and TRBJ1-1, is EAGVAQSPRYKIIEKRQSVAFWCNPISGHATLYWYQQILGQGPKLLIQFQNNGVVDDSQLPKDRFSAERLKGVDSTLKIQPAKLEDSAVYLCASSSWDRVITEAFFGQGTRLTVV.

In this sample, this clonotype turned up once. V is TRBV10-3 and J is TRBJ2-5, with 9 bases aligning to TRBD1. Trimming at V came to 2 bases and at J to 4 bases, leaving 5 bases not matched to a gene. Germline CDR1 ENHRY, CDR2 SYGVKD. This CDR3 region has 15 residues. The CDR3 region has the DNA TGTGCCATCAGTGAGGGGACAGGGATTATAGAGACCCAGTACTTC. Protein product: CAISEGTGIIETQYF.

In DNA, the CDR3 is TGTGCCAGCAGCGCTTCCCAGGGGGCAGTTGGCTATGGCTACACCTTC. This translates into CASSASQGAVGYGYTF. The rearrangement uses TRBV9 and TRBJ1-2; 8 nucleotides line up with TRBD1. The J segment lost 4 bases and the V segment lost 3 bases, leaving 11 bases of the junction unmatched. The CDR3 length is 16 residues. The germline gives CDR1 SGDLS, CDR2 YYNGEE.

This sequence joins TRBV2 and TRBJ2-5; D may be TRBD2 (6 bases). V was clipped by 3 bases and J by 5 bases, with 7 bases between them. Germline V lookup: CDR1 SNHLY, CDR2 FYNNEI. The CDR3 spans 12 residues. In DNA, the CDR3 is TGTGCCAGCAGTGATGCGGGGGAGACCCAGTACTTC. Encoded protein: CASSDAGETQYF.

The table lists this clonotype with many counts. The chain is built from TRBV7-2 and TRBJ2-2, with TRBD1 matching 7 bases. V gave up 5 bases and J gave up 2 bases; unmatched junction bases: 5. The CDR3 length is 15 residues. Germline lookup yields CDR1 SGHTA and CDR2 FQGNSA. The CDR3 is CASSQGTVNTGELFF. In DNA form, the CDR3 reads TGTGCCAGCAGCCAAGGGACAGTAAACACCGGGGAGCTGTTTTTT.

This clonotype has ten or more counts. The rearrangement links TRBV20-1 to TRBJ2-2; D not certain. The CDR3 has 14 amino acids. Trimming removed 4 bases from V and 3 bases from J, with 12 bases in between. The germline V gene has CDR1 DFQATT and CDR2 SNEGSKA (reference sequence). The CDR3 loop is CSATDRTYTGELFF. Written as DNA, the CDR3 is TGCAGTGCTACGGATCGGACCTACACCGGGGAGCTGTTTTTT.

The genes are TRBV10-3 and TRBJ2-7; TRBD1 agrees at 7 bases. Germline CDR1 and CDR2: ENHRY and SYGVKD. Trimming took 4 bases from V and 3 from J; bases not matched to a gene: 9. This CDR3 has 15 amino acids. CDR3: CAISASTGLFYEQYF. CDR3 nucleotides: TGTGCCATCAGTGCGTCGACAGGGCTCTTCTACGAGCAGTACTTC.

This clonotype occurred many times. This chain links TRBV14 with TRBJ2-7, with D possibly being TRBD1 (6 bases). Trimming pared 3 bases from V and 1 base from J, leaving 16 bases between. CDR1 is SGHDN and CDR2 is FVKESK in the germline V gene. CDR3 length equals 16 residues. CDR3 nucleotides: TGTGCCAGCAGCCAGGGGACACCCAAGGCGTCCTACGAGCAGTACTTC. This encodes CASSQGTPKASYEQYF.

This clonotype was seen at least ten times. This chain uses TRBV27 with TRBJ1-2, with 8 positions matching TRBD1. The V and J ends lost 4 bases and 6 bases, in that order; junction bases with no gene match: 7. This CDR3 comprises 14 residues. Germline V gene sequence: CDR1 MNHEY, CDR2 SMNVEV (reference sequence). In DNA, the CDR3 is TGTGCCAGCAGTTACGGACAGGGAGGCGATGGCTACACCTTC. The encoded protein is CASSYGQGGDGYTF.